The 12 T cell receptor beta chains listed next were all sequenced from one sample in a study of blood T cell repertoires in COVID-19. Sequencing used immunoSEQ multiplex PCR; TCRdb keeps in-frame clones, though not all of them. The data show 15,000 or so clones, 80% to 90% seen once. Sequencing was done on a sample of peripheral blood. These receptors came from a human donor in a cohort sampled during active COVID-19.

This rearrangement joins TRBV5-4 to TRBJ2-3; TRBD2 aligns across 13 bases. Germline V gives CDR1 SGHNT, CDR2 YYREEE (reference sequence). After removal of 4 bases from V and 3 bases from J, the junction contained 2 bases not matched to a gene. The CDR3 sequence is 15 residues long. The CDR3 reads CASSGLAGETDTQYF. The CDR3 DNA follows: TGTGCCAGCAGCGGACTAGCGGGGGAAACAGATACGCAGTATTTT.

This chain links TRBV7-3 with TRBJ2-2; 8 positions match TRBD1. Trimming removed 4 bases from V and 6 bases from J; junction bases left unmatched: 4. The CDR3 spans 14 residues. Germline values: CDR1 SGHTA, CDR2 FQGTGA. DNA of the CDR3: TGTGCCAGCAGCTCAGGGGGCGCCGCCGGGGAGCTGTTTTTT. Translating gives CASSSGGAAGELFF. Together with reference TRBV7-3 and TRBJ2-2, the CDR3 gives the full variable domain: GAGVSQTPSNKVTEKGKYVELRCDPISGHTALYWYRQSLGQGPEFLIYFQGTGAADDSGLPNDRFFAVRPEGSVSTLKIQRTERGDSAVYLCASSSGGAAGELFFGEGSRLTVL.

This clone has only one observation. The gene calls are TRBV9 and TRBJ1-2; maybe TRBD1 (6 bases). Trimming removed 1 base at V and 3 bases at J, with 16 bases between. Germline V gene data show CDR1 as SGDLS and CDR2 as YYNGEE. This CDR3 comprises 16 residues. This CDR3 reads CASSVFSQGTHYGYTF. The CDR3 region has the DNA TGTGCCAGCAGCGTATTCTCGCAGGGGACCCACTATGGCTACACCTTC. Complete variable domain (other parts from reference TRBV9 and TRBJ1-2): DSGVTQTPKHLITATGQRVTLRCSPRSGDLSVYWYQQSLDQGLQFLIQYYNGEERAKGNILERFSAQQFPDLHSELNLSSLELGDSALYFCASSVFSQGTHYGYTFGSGTRLTVV.

V and J are TRBV10-3 and TRBJ2-3; D is unresolved. The germline V gene has CDR1 ENHRY and CDR2 SYGVKD. This CDR3 is built from 14 residues. V was trimmed by 0 bases and J by 13 bases, leaving 17 bases between them. CDR3 in amino acids: CAISESGHEVLEYF. CDR3 nucleotide sequence: TGTGCCATCAGTGAGTCTGGTCATGAGGTACTGGAGTATTTT.

This sequence joins TRBV10-3 and TRBJ1-5; D not resolved. The V and J ends lost 10 bases and 3 bases respectively, with 10 bases between them. Germline CDR1 and CDR2: ENHRY and SYGVKD. This CDR3 spans 12 amino acids. The CDR3 here is CATKEDNQPQHF. CDR3 DNA sequence: TGTGCCACCAAGGAGGACAATCAGCCCCAGCATTTT.

The V gene is TRBV5-1, the J gene TRBJ2-7; a weak D match, TRBD2 (5 bases). Looked up from germline, CDR1 is SGHRS and CDR2 is YFSETQ. The V end lost 3 bases, the J end lost 3 bases, and 13 bases lay between the germline ends. The CDR3 length is 14 residues. CDR3 sequence reads: CASSSNHGGYEQYF. CDR3 sequence (DNA): TGCGCCAGCAGCTCTAATCACGGAGGCTACGAGCAGTACTTC.

This chain joins TRBV19 and TRBJ2-7, with 8 bases fitting TRBD1. The CDR3 extends over 13 amino acids. V shed 6 bases and J 5 bases; nucleotides not matched to a gene: 6. Germline assignment: CDR1 LNHDA and CDR2 SQIVND (reference sequence). The CDR3 spells CASRQQGVHEQYF. DNA for the CDR3: TGTGCCAGTAGACAACAGGGGGTTCACGAGCAGTACTTC. Together with reference TRBV19 and TRBJ2-7, the CDR3 gives the full variable domain: DGGITQSPKYLFRKEGQNVTLSCEQNLNHDAMYWYRQDPGQGLRLIYYSQIVNDFQKGDIAEGYSVSREKKESFPLTVTSAQKNPTAFYLCASRQQGVHEQYFGPGTRLTVT.

The V call is TRBV5-4, the J call TRBJ2-2, with a tentative D call TRBD1 (5 bases). The CDR3 covers 15 residues. The ends were cut back, 4 bases at V and 0 bases at J, with 10 bases in the middle. Germline V gene data show CDR1 as SGHNT and CDR2 as YYREEE (reference sequence). The CDR3 here is CASSTRVSNTGELFF. The CDR3 DNA sequence: TGTGCCAGCAGCACCAGGGTTTCGAACACCGGGGAGCTGTTTTTT. Full variable domain (outside the CDR3, taken from reference TRBV5-4 and TRBJ2-2): ETGVTQSPTHLIKTRGQQVTLRCSSQSGHNTVSWYQQALGQGPQFIFQYYREEENGRGNFPPRFSGLQFPNYSSELNVNALELDDSALYLCASSTRVSNTGELFFGEGSRLTVL.

V gene TRBV6-1 combines with J gene TRBJ1-4; D gene uncertain. The CDR3 loop spans 17 amino acids. Trimming pared 3 bases from V and 4 bases from J, leaving 18 bases between. CDR1 is MNHNS, CDR2 SASEGT, per germline. The CDR3 reads CASSDRPPRVVNEKLFF. As DNA, the CDR3 is TGTGCCAGCAGTGACAGACCCCCCCGGGTTGTTAATGAAAAACTGTTTTTT.

There are a few counts of this clone. V gene TRBV6-5 combines with J gene TRBJ2-1; 8 nucleotides match TRBD2. The CDR3 loop spans 13 amino acids. The V gene end was trimmed by 10 bases and the J gene end by 4 bases; junction bases not matched to a gene: 6. CDR1 is MNHEY, CDR2 SVGAGI, per germline. The CDR3 here is CATTTSAYNEQFF. The CDR3 DNA reads TGTGCCACCACGACTAGCGCTTACAATGAGCAGTTCTTC.

The J gene is TRBJ2-1, the V gene TRBV2, with TRBD2 identical over 9 bases. This CDR3 is built from 14 residues. Germline V gives CDR1 SNHLY, CDR2 FYNNEI. V trimming: 7 bases; J trimming: 9 bases; junction bases outside the gene matches: 10. This CDR3 reads CASNVGGRGAEQFF. The CDR3 region has the DNA TGTGCCAGCAACGTCGGCGGGAGGGGGGCTGAGCAGTTCTTC.

This clone was observed a few times. V and J are TRBV18 and TRBJ1-5; 7 bases fit TRBD1. Germline CDR1 reads KGHSH; CDR2 reads LQKENI. This CDR3 is built from 15 residues. V shed 3 bases, J shed 3 bases, and the junction held 5 bases outside the gene matches. CDR3 protein: CASSPKTGNNQPQHF. For the CDR3, the DNA is TGTGCCAGCTCACCGAAGACAGGGAACAATCAGCCCCAGCATTTT.